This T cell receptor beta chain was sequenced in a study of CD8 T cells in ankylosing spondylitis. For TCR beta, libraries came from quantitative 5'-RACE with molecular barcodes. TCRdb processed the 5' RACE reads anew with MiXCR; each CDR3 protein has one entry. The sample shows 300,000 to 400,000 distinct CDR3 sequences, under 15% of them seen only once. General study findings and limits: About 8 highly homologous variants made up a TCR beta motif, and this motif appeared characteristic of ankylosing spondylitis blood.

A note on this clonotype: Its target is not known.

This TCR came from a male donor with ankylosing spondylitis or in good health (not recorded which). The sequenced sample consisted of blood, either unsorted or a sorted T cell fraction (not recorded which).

The chain's CDR3 is CSVGTGYYEQYF. CDR3 nucleotide sequence: TGCAGCGTTGGGACAGGGTACTACGAGCAGTACTTC. This chain links TRBV29-1 with TRBJ2-7; 8 bases are shared with TRBD1. The CDR3 extends over 12 amino acids. Trimming cost V 4 bases and J 3 bases; bases outside gene matches: 2. In germline, CDR1 is SQVTM, CDR2 ANQGSEA.